The 4 T cell receptor beta chains below come from one sample, sequenced in a study of vaccination effects on CD4 cells after COVID-19. Antigen-specific CD4+ T cells expanded by the ViraFEST assay with viral peptide pools were then sequenced. Scientists isolated CD4+ T cells after an approximately 10-day culture period ended. Participants completed two doses of the BNT162b2 or mRNA-1273 vaccine. These receptors have no known antigen. Only in-frame clones appear in the TCRdb table, and some are missing; sequencing was by immunoSEQ multiplex PCR. The repertoire has about 59,000 clones, around 78% of them found once; the top ten carry less than 2.5%. The sample here was CD4+ T cells from PBMCs cultured with HCoV-OC43 spike peptides, taken after COVID-19 vaccination. As for subset: HCoV-OC43 spike overlapping peptide pool stimulation. Every receptor here comes from a human donor who received a COVID-19 vaccine.

The chain recombines TRBV19 with TRBJ1-4, with 9 positions matching TRBD1. This CDR3 contains 14 residues. V trimming: 6 bases; J trimming: 10 bases; junction bases outside the gene matches: 9. CDR1 LNHDA and CDR2 SQIVND come from the germline V gene (reference sequence). DNA for the CDR3: TGTGCCAGTAGGGCGGGGGACAGGGCGGGAAAACTGTTTTTT. Protein sequence: CASRAGDRAGKLFF.

V is TRBV19 and J is TRBJ1-3, with D possibly being TRBD1 (5 bases). The germline CDR1 and CDR2 sequences are LNHDA and SQIVND (reference sequence). The CDR3 extends over 15 amino acids. V lost 4 bases and J 4 bases, leaving 14 bases between the germline ends. CDR3 amino acids: CASSTSTDSGNTIYF. CDR3 nucleotide sequence: TGTGCCAGTAGTACGTCGACAGACTCGGGAAACACCATATATTTT.

The V call is TRBV18, the J call TRBJ2-7, with D unresolved. The V end was cut by 6 bases, the J end by 1 base, with 10 bases between. The germline V gene encodes CDR1 KGHSH and CDR2 LQKENI. The CDR3 spans 13 residues. DNA for the CDR3: TGTGCCAGCTCGATTCGTAGGTCCTACGAGCAGTACGTC. This encodes CASSIRRSYEQYV.

V usage is TRBV19 and J usage is TRBJ1-4; D is unclear. Germline CDR1 LNHDA, CDR2 SQIVND (reference sequence). The CDR3 runs 13 residues. Trimming removed 3 bases from V and 4 bases from J, with 6 bases in between. CDR3 nucleotide sequence: TGTGCCAGTAGTATTAAAGTTAATGAAAAACTGTTTTTT. Protein: CASSIKVNEKLFF.